This T cell receptor (beta chain) appears in the sequencing data of a study of blood T cell repertoires in COVID-19. Whole-study context: Donors in the United States, Italy and Spain gave samples during acute or convalescent COVID-19. T cells, B-cell-depleted T cells, or PBMCs provided the cDNA or gDNA that served as material.

The CDR3 runs 13 residues. The V end lost 3 bases, the J end lost 2 bases, and 8 bases lay between the germline ends. CDR1 is LNHDA and CDR2 is SQIVND in the germline V gene (reference sequence). This clone was recorded a few times. Some clones are missing from TCRdb's copy, which holds only in-frame ones; the method was immunoSEQ multiplex PCR. Counted here are 140,000 to 150,000 clones, 80% to 90% occurring once; the ten biggest clones make up under 3.5%. The chain joins TRBV19 to TRBJ2-7; D gene unclear. Sequencing used peripheral blood. This TCR was recovered from a woman aged 60 to 75 with active COVID-19. CDR3 region: CASSIQVTYEQYF. CDR3 coding DNA: TGTGCCAGTAGTATTCAGGTTACCTACGAGCAGTACTTC.